This TCR beta chain derives from a study of T cells in Graves' hyperthyroidism and ophthalmopathy. Study background: At the time of initial diagnosis and before any treatment, peripheral blood was collected.

Each patient was aged 18 to 65 and had newly diagnosed hyperthyroidism of under 2 months' duration. PBMCs were collected from a roughly 9.7 ml volume of fresh peripheral blood. TCR beta CDR3 sequences were amplified from RNA transcripts. An initial round of RT-PCR targeting the TCR CDR3 relied on the HTBI primer set. TCRdb recomputed calls from the multiplex PCR reads with MiXCR, one row per CDR3 protein. The sample gives approximately 400,000 distinct CDR3 sequences, 15% to 18% of which show up once; roughly 7.7% is in the top ten. The length of the CDR3 is 15 residues. Germline V gene lookup returns CDR1 SEHNR and CDR2 FQNEAQ (reference sequence). Trimming cost V 2 bases and J 6 bases, with 17 bases left between them. Study-wide findings and caveats: Model predictions of ophthalmopathy came a median about six months before onset.

This clonotype was found many times. The antigen remains unidentified. Sequencing was carried out using blood. The rearrangement links TRBV7-9 to TRBJ2-7; the D gene is possibly TRBD2 (5 bases). The receptor comes from a woman under 30 with Graves' hyperthyroidism. The CDR3 loop is CASSLNGPMAGEQYF. The CDR3, as DNA: TGTGCCAGCAGCTTAAATGGACCCATGGCGGGCGAGCAGTACTTC.